This paragraph covers one TCR beta chain sequence. The antigen is undetermined. Stated time point: newly diagnosed, previously untreated cHL patient sample. Newly diagnosed classical Hodgkin lymphoma PBMCs, still untreated, provided the comparison samples. Germline CDR1 GTSNPN, CDR2 SVGIG (reference sequence). Trimming took 0 bases from V and 4 from J, leaving 18 bases between them. The CDR3 runs to 16 residues. This specimen comes from a study of PD-1 blockade in classical Hodgkin lymphoma. Study-level points and caveats: Newly diagnosed patients had baseline TCR diversity that was reportedly lower than that of healthy donors.

Assay used: immunoSEQ multiplex PCR; TCRdb lists only in-frame clones, some missing. The table has approximately 47,000 clones, roughly 93% seen once. The rearrangement links TRBV30 to TRBJ1-1, with D tentatively TRBD1 (5 bases). The clonotype comes from a human donor with classical Hodgkin lymphoma. Sequences were obtained from peripheral blood mononuclear cells (PBMCs). The CDR3 is CAWSVRKGVRGTEAFF. In DNA form, the CDR3 reads TGTGCCTGGAGTGTCCGAAAAGGGGTCCGCGGCACTGAAGCTTTCTTT. Full variable domain (outside the CDR3, taken from reference TRBV30 and TRBJ1-1): SQTIHQWPATLVQPVGSPLSLECTVEGTSNPNLYWYRQAAGRGLQLLFYSVGIGQISSEVPQNLSASRPQDRQFILSSKKLLLSDSGFYLCAWSVRKGVRGTEAFFGQGTRLTVV.